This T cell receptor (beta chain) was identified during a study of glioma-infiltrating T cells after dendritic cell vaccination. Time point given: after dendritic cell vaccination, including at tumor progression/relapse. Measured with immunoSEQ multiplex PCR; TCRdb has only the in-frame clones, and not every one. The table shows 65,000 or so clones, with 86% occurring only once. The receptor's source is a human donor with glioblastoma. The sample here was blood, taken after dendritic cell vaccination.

In DNA form, the CDR3 reads TGTGCCAGCAGACTGGGCGGGGTCACTGAAGCTTTCTTT. This gives the protein CASRLGGVTEAFF. J is TRBJ1-1 and V is TRBV6-5; D is unresolved. There are 13 residues in the CDR3. Germline-derived CDR1 and CDR2 are MNHEY and SVGAGI. V lost 6 bases to trimming and J lost 4 bases, with 12 bases between them.